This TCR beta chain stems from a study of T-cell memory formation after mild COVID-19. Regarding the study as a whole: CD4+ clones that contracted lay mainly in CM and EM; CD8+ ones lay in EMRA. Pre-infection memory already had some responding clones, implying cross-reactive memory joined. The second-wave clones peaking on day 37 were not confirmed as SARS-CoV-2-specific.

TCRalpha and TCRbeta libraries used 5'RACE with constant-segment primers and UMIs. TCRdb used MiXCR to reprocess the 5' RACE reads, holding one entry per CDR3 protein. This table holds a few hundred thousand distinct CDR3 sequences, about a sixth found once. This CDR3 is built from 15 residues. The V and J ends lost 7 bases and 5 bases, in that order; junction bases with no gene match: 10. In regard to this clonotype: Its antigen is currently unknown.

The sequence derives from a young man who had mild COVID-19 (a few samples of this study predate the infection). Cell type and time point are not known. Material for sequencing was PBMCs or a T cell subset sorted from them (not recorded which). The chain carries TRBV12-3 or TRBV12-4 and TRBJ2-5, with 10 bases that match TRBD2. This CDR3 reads CASMGLAGAAETQYF. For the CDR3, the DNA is TGTGCCAGCATGGGGCTAGCGGGGGCCGCGGAGACCCAGTACTTC.